The rows below give T cell receptor beta chains drawn from one sample of a study of molecular identifiers for immune sequencing clone quantification. TCRdb re-analysed the PCR reads in MiXCR, keeping a single row per CDR3 protein. The data show nearly 650,000 distinct CDR3 sequences, 25% seen once. The specimen sequenced was naive CD8+ T cells from blood, with Jurkat cell RNA spiked in. These receptors originate from a human donor in good health. Some libraries in this study had Jurkat cell RNA spiked in. Each CDR3 is given with its conserved first and last residue. The order of the fields is V gene, D gene, J gene, clone size, CDR3 protein, CDR3 DNA. A D gene is named only where the DNA matches it firmly. Expanded clones are given a class, and other clones once, few, many or no size at all.

TRBV19	.	TRBJ2-1	few	CASSIEPYRSSYNEQFF	TGTGCCAGTAGTATTGAGCCATACAGGAGCTCCTACAATGAGCAGTTCTTC
TRBV2	.	TRBJ1-2	many	CASSDGSYGYTF	TGTGCCAGCAGTGACGGAAGCTATGGCTACACCTTC
TRBV12-3/TRBV12-4	TRBD1	TRBJ1-5	many	CASSGTGSNQPQHF	TGTGCCAGCAGCGGGACAGGGAGCAATCAGCCCCAGCATTTT
TRBV25-1	.	TRBJ2-1	few	CASTERGRAGYNEQFF	TGTGCCAGCACCGAAAGGGGGAGGGCCGGCTACAATGAGCAGTTCTTC
TRBV20-1	.	TRBJ1-1	.	CSARGGHYTEAIF	TGCAGTGCTAGAGGGGGGCATTACACTGAAGCTATCTTT
TRBV12-3/TRBV12-4	.	TRBJ2-7	many	CASSFHPGPYEQYF	TGTGCCAGCAGTTTTCATCCAGGGCCCTACGAGCAGTACTTC
TRBV5-1	.	TRBJ1-3	few	CASSTGSGNTIYF	TGCGCCAGCAGCACGGGGTCCGGAAACACCATATATTTT
TRBV7-9	.	TRBJ2-5	many	CASSLVLLGKETQYF	TGTGCCAGCAGCTTAGTACTTTTGGGGAAAGAGACCCAGTACTTC
TRBV4-3	.	TRBJ2-3	many	CASSLDHHLTDTQYF	TGCGCCAGCAGCCTTGACCACCACCTCACAGATACGCAGTATTTT
TRBV28	.	TRBJ1-5	many	CASSFGGPPNQPQHF	TGTGCCAGCAGTTTTGGGGGGCCTCCGAATCAGCCCCAGCATTTT
TRBV27	.	TRBJ1-1	many	CASRPSIDTEAFF	TGTGCCAGCCGCCCTTCGATAGACACTGAAGCTTTCTTT
TRBV6-2/TRBV6-3	.	TRBJ2-7	.	CACSAEVSYEQYF	TGTGCCTGCTCGGCCGAGGTCTCCTACGAGCAGTACTTC
TRBV5-6	TRBD1	TRBJ2-7	many	CASSLASGTGPIEQYF	TGTGCCAGCAGCTTGGCTTCCGGGACAGGACCTATCGAGCAGTACTTC
TRBV5-1	TRBD1	TRBJ2-7	many	CASSPQGEWEQYF	TGCGCCAGCTCACCGCAGGGGGAGTGGGAGCAGTACTTC
TRBV7-9	TRBD1	TRBJ1-1	few	CASSLELGQYTEAFF	TGTGCCAGCAGCTTAGAACTGGGACAGTACACTGAAGCTTTCTTT
TRBV7-2	TRBD1	TRBJ1-1	.	CASSLGQGWRNTEAFF	TGTGCCAGCAGCTTAGGACAGGGCTGGAGGAACACTGAAGCTTTCTTT
TRBV18	TRBD2	TRBJ2-5	few	CASSQSLAGSQETQYF	TGTGCCAGCTCACAAAGCCTAGCGGGAAGCCAAGAGACCCAGTACTTC
TRBV5-1	.	TRBJ2-3	many	CASSPARVLLNTDTQYF	TGCGCCAGCAGCCCCGCCCGGGTTCTATTAAACACAGATACGCAGTATTTT